One sample yielded the 7 T cell receptor beta chains listed below, sequenced in a study of PD-1 blockade in classical Hodgkin lymphoma. The data were produced by immunoSEQ multiplex PCR, yet TCRdb's version contains in-frame clones alone and is incomplete. The sample has nearly 100,000 clones; approximately 80% are singletons. All patients relapsed after autologous stem cell transplantation, and brentuximab vedotin exposure varied. The input for sequencing was peripheral blood mononuclear cells (PBMCs), taken at baseline. The receptors were gathered from a human donor with classical Hodgkin lymphoma.

This chain uses TRBV2 with TRBJ2-1, with 12 positions matching TRBD2. V was clipped by 7 bases and J by 0 bases; unmatched bases: 4. Germline values: CDR1 SNHLY, CDR2 FYNNEI. The CDR3 is made up of 16 amino acids. The CDR3 sequence: CASTPGLAGSYNEQFF. CDR3 nucleotide sequence: TGTGCCAGCACCCCGGGACTAGCGGGCTCCTACAATGAGCAGTTCTTC. Using reference TRBV2 and TRBJ2-1 for the parts outside the CDR3, the full variable domain is EPEVTQTPSHQVTQMGQEVILRCVPISNHLYFYWYRQILGQKVEFLVSFYNNEISEKSEIFDDQFSVERPDGSNFTLKIRSTKLEDSAMYFCASTPGLAGSYNEQFFGPGTRLTVL.

This chain uses TRBV11-3 with TRBJ2-7, with D perhaps TRBD2 (5 bases). The CDR3 contains 14 residues. Germline V gives CDR1 SGHNT, CDR2 YENEEA. The germline V and J ends were trimmed by 5 bases and 0 bases, with 11 bases remaining between them. CDR3 DNA: TGTGCCAGCAGCCCGGACTCGATCTCCTACGAGCAGTACTTC. It codes for CASSPDSISYEQYF.

The rearrangement joins TRBV7-2 to TRBJ2-2, with TRBD2 matching 8 bases. CDR1 and CDR2 (germline): SGHTA, FQGNSA. The CDR3 spans 15 residues. V was pared by 5 bases and J by 5 bases, with 7 bases of the junction left unmatched. The CDR3 reads CASSPGGGGTGELFF. The CDR3 DNA reads as TGTGCCAGCAGCCCCGGGGGGGGCGGGACCGGGGAGCTGTTTTTT.

The V and J genes are TRBV10-3 and TRBJ2-2; 7 bases map to TRBD1. The CDR3 runs 14 residues. CDR1 and CDR2 from the germline V gene are ENHRY and SYGVKD. The ends lost 7 bases at V and 4 bases at J; junction bases unmatched: 6. CDR3 residues: CAITGDRSTGELFF. Written as DNA, the CDR3 is TGTGCCATCACTGGGGACAGAAGCACCGGGGAGCTGTTTTTT.

This chain links TRBV4-3 with TRBJ2-3, with no clear D. Germline CDR1 is LGHNA and CDR2 is YSLEER. Trimming took off 1 base at V and 6 bases at J, with 11 bases between the two ends. There are 14 residues in the CDR3. This chain's CDR3 is CASSQVLRTDTQYF. In nucleotides, the CDR3 is TGCGCCAGCAGCCAAGTCCTCAGGACCGATACGCAGTATTTT.

The genes are TRBV7-9 and TRBJ2-7, with 7 nucleotides matching TRBD1. The CDR3 contains 14 residues. V was pared by 5 bases and J by 6 bases, with 10 bases of the junction left unmatched. The germline V gene encodes CDR1 SEHNR and CDR2 FQNEAQ (reference sequence). The CDR3 region is CASSPGTESFEQYF. The CDR3 DNA reads as TGTGCCAGCAGCCCCGGGACAGAGAGCTTCGAGCAGTACTTC.

V usage is TRBV19 and J usage is TRBJ2-1, with 9 bases fitting TRBD2. In germline, CDR1 is LNHDA, CDR2 SQIVND (reference sequence). The CDR3 has 15 residues. V lost 3 bases and J lost 10; bases outside the gene matches: 10. CDR3 coding DNA: TGTGCCAGTAGTATCTCTAGCGGGATGAGGGAGGAGCAGTTCTTC. Protein sequence: CASSISSGMREEQFF.